This is a list of T cell receptor beta chains from one sample in a study of blood T cell repertoires in COVID-19. TCRdb keeps only in-frame clones here, not all; method: immunoSEQ multiplex PCR. This sample has over 110,000 clones, with more than 70% found just once. The sequenced material came from PBMCs or T cells enriched from blood (not recorded which). The receptors originated from a man in his forties with acute COVID-19. Both conserved end residues are part of each CDR3. Fields, in order: V gene, J gene, clone size, D gene, CDR3 protein, CDR3 DNA. D genes are given only for firm matches. For some rows the clone size is stated as once, few or many, or as a class when expanded; others skip it.

TRBV11-2,TRBJ1-5,once,TRBD1,CASSRQGVHQPQHF,TGTGCCAGCAGCCGACAGGGTGTTCATCAGCCCCAGCATTTT
TRBV28,TRBJ2-1,NA,TRBD2,CASSVIGGAAYEQFF,TGTGCCAGCAGTGTAATCGGGGGGGCCGCGTATGAGCAGTTCTTC
TRBV19,TRBJ2-2,NA,NA,CASSSQSGQNTGELFF,TGTGCCAGTAGTAGCCAATCGGGACAAAACACCGGGGAGCTGTTTTTT
TRBV18,TRBJ1-2,NA,TRBD1,CASSPGQGDGYTF,TGTGCCAGCTCACCAGGGCAGGGGGATGGCTACACCTTC
TRBV4-2,TRBJ1-4,NA,NA,CASSLDRSNEKLFF,TGTGCCAGCAGCCTAGACAGATCTAATGAAAAACTGTTTTTT
TRBV7-9,TRBJ2-1,once,NA,CASRGYNEQFF,TGTGCCAGTAGGGGCTACAATGAGCAGTTCTTC
TRBV30,TRBJ1-1,NA,NA,CAWNGRLRGTEAFF,TGTGCCTGGAACGGGCGGCTTCGGGGCACTGAAGCTTTCTTT
TRBV7-9,TRBJ2-2,few,NA,CASSFSENTGELFF,TGTGCCAGCAGCTTTAGCGAGAACACCGGGGAGCTGTTTTTT
TRBV7-9,TRBJ1-3,NA,NA,CASSESLSGNTIYF,TGTGCCAGCAGCGAGAGCCTCTCTGGAAACACCATATATTTT
TRBV14,TRBJ2-4,NA,NA,CASSQGGGRRNIQYF,TGTGCCAGCAGCCAAGGTGGGGGCCGCCGCAACATTCAGTACTTC
TRBV10-1,TRBJ1-2,NA,TRBD1,CASSAGQGENGYTF,TGCGCCAGCAGCGCCGGACAGGGAGAAAATGGCTACACCTTC
TRBV4-3,TRBJ2-1,NA,NA,CASSQDPGTMYNEQFF,TGCGCCAGCAGCCAAGATCCCGGGACAATGTACAATGAGCAGTTCTTC
TRBV9,TRBJ1-6,many,TRBD1,CASSAGQGDNSPLHF,TGTGCCAGCAGCGCAGGACAGGGGGATAATTCACCCCTCCACTTT
TRBV20-1,TRBJ1-1,NA,TRBD1,CSASILQGEVAYTEAFF,TGCAGTGCTAGTATTTTACAGGGGGAGGTGGCCTACACTGAAGCTTTCTTT
TRBV7-2,TRBJ2-7,NA,TRBD2,CASSSSGGVYEQYF,TGTGCCAGCAGCTCTAGCGGGGGCGTCTACGAGCAGTACTTC
TRBV10-2,TRBJ1-1,once,TRBD1,CASRKTGEVNTEAFF,TGCGCCAGCAGGAAGACAGGGGAAGTGAACACTGAAGCTTTCTTT
TRBV6-2/TRBV6-3,TRBJ2-2,NA,TRBD2,CASSSVGREDTGELFF,TGTGCCAGCAGTTCCGTAGGACGGGAGGACACCGGGGAGCTGTTTTTT
TRBV21-1,TRBJ2-1,NA,NA,CASSKASATYNEQFF,TGTGCCAGCAGCAAGGCTAGCGCTACCTACAATGAGCAGTTCTTC
TRBV15,TRBJ1-1,NA,NA,CATSRVFWQRDGAFF,TGTGCCACCAGCAGAGTATTTTGGCAACGGGATGGTGCTTTCTTT
TRBV28,TRBJ1-2,NA,NA,CASSSDSNGYTF,TGTGCCAGCAGTTCTGATAGTAATGGCTACACCTTC
TRBV7-9,TRBJ2-5,NA,NA,CASSAGVAQYF,TGTGCCAGCAGCGCAGGGGTGGCCCAGTACTTC
TRBV19,TRBJ1-2,NA,NA,CASKATGSYGYTF,TGTGCCAGTAAGGCAACAGGGAGCTATGGCTACACCTTC
TRBV19,TRBJ2-7,NA,TRBD1,CASSRDRDSYEQYF,TGTGCCAGTAGTAGGGACAGGGATTCCTACGAGCAGTACTTC
TRBV19,TRBJ1-2,NA,TRBD1,CASTGRQGDRGYTF,TGTGCCAGTACCGGGAGACAGGGAGATCGGGGCTACACCTTC